This T cell receptor (beta chain) was documented in a study of shared clonotypes between healthy human individuals. Findings of the study overall: Larger estimated richness was generally recorded for naive subsets relative to memory subsets. Naive CD4 clonotypes were shared across several donors at approximately 5.3%.

The count of this clone is one. Antigen specificity is unknown. Samples underwent the assay at deep level. Each PCR replicate from the sorted subsets contained about 200 ng DNA, which is about 30,000 T cell genomes. This table comes from immunoSEQ multiplex PCR, and its TCRdb copy is limited to in-frame clones, with some not included. This table holds 850,000 to 1,100,000 clones, 60% to 80% found once. Deletions cut 5 bases from V and 8 bases from J, with 13 bases between. CDR1 and CDR2 (germline): SSHAT, FNYEAQ (reference sequence). This CDR3 is built from 13 residues. The sample consisted of memory CD4+ T cells from PBMCs. This sample's subset: CD45RA-negative fraction. The receptor was isolated from a man aged 18 to 30 in good health. Some clones in this sample may be carry-over from other donors' samples. This rearrangement joins TRBV7-7 to TRBJ2-1; D is perhaps TRBD2 (5 bases). CDR3 sequence reads: CASSKAGGDEQFF. The CDR3 nucleotides are TGTGCCAGCAGCAAGGCAGGAGGCGATGAGCAGTTCTTC.